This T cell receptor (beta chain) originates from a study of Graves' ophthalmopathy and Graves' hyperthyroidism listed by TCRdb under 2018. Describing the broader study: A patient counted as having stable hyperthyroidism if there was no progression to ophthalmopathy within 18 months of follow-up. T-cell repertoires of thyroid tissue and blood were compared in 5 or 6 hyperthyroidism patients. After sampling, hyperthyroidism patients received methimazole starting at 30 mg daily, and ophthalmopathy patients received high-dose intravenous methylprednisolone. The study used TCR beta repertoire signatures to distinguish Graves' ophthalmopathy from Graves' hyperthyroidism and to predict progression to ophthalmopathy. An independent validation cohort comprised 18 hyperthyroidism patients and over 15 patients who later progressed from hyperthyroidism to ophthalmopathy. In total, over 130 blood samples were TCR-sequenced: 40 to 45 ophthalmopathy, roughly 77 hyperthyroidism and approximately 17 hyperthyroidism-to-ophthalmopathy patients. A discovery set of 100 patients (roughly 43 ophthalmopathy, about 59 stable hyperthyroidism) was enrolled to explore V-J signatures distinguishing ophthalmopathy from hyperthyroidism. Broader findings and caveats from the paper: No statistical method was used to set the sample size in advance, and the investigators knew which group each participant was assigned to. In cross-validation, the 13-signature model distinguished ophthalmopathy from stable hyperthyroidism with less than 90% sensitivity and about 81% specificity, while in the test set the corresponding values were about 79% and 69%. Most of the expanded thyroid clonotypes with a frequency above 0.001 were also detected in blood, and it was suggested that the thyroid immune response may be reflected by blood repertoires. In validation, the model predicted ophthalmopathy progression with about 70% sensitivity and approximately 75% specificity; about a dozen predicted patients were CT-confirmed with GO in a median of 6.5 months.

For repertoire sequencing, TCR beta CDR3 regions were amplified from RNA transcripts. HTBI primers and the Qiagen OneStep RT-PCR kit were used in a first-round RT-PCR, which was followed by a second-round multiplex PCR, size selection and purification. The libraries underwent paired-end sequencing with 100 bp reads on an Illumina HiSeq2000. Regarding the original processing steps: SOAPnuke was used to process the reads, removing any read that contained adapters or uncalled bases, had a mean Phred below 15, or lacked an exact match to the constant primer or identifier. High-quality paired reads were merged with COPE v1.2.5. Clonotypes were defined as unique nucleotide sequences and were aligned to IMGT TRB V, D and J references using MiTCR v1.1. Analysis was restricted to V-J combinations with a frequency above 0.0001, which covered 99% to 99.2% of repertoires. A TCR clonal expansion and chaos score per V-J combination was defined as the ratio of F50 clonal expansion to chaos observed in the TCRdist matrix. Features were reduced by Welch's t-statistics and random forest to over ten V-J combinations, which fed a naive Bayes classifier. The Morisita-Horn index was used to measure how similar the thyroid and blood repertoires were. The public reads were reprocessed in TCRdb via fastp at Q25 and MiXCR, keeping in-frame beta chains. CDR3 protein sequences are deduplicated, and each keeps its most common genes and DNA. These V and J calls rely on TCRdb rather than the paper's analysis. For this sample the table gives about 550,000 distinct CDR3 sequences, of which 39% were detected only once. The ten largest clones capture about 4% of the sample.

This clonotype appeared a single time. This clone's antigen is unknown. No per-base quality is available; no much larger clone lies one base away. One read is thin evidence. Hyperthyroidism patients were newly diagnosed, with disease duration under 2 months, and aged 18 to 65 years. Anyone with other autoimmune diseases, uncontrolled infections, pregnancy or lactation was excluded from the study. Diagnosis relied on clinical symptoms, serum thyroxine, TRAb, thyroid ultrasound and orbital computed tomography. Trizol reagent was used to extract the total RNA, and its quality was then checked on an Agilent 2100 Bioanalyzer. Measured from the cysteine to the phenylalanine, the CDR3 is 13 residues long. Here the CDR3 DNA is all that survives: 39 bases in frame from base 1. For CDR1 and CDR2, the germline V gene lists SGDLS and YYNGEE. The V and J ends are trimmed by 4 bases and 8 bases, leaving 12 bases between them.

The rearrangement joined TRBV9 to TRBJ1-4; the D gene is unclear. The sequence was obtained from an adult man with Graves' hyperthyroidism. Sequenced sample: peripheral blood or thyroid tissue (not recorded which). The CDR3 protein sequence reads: CASSHKGREKLFF. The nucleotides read TGTGCCAGCAGCCATAAAGGGAGGGAAAAACTGTTTTTT.